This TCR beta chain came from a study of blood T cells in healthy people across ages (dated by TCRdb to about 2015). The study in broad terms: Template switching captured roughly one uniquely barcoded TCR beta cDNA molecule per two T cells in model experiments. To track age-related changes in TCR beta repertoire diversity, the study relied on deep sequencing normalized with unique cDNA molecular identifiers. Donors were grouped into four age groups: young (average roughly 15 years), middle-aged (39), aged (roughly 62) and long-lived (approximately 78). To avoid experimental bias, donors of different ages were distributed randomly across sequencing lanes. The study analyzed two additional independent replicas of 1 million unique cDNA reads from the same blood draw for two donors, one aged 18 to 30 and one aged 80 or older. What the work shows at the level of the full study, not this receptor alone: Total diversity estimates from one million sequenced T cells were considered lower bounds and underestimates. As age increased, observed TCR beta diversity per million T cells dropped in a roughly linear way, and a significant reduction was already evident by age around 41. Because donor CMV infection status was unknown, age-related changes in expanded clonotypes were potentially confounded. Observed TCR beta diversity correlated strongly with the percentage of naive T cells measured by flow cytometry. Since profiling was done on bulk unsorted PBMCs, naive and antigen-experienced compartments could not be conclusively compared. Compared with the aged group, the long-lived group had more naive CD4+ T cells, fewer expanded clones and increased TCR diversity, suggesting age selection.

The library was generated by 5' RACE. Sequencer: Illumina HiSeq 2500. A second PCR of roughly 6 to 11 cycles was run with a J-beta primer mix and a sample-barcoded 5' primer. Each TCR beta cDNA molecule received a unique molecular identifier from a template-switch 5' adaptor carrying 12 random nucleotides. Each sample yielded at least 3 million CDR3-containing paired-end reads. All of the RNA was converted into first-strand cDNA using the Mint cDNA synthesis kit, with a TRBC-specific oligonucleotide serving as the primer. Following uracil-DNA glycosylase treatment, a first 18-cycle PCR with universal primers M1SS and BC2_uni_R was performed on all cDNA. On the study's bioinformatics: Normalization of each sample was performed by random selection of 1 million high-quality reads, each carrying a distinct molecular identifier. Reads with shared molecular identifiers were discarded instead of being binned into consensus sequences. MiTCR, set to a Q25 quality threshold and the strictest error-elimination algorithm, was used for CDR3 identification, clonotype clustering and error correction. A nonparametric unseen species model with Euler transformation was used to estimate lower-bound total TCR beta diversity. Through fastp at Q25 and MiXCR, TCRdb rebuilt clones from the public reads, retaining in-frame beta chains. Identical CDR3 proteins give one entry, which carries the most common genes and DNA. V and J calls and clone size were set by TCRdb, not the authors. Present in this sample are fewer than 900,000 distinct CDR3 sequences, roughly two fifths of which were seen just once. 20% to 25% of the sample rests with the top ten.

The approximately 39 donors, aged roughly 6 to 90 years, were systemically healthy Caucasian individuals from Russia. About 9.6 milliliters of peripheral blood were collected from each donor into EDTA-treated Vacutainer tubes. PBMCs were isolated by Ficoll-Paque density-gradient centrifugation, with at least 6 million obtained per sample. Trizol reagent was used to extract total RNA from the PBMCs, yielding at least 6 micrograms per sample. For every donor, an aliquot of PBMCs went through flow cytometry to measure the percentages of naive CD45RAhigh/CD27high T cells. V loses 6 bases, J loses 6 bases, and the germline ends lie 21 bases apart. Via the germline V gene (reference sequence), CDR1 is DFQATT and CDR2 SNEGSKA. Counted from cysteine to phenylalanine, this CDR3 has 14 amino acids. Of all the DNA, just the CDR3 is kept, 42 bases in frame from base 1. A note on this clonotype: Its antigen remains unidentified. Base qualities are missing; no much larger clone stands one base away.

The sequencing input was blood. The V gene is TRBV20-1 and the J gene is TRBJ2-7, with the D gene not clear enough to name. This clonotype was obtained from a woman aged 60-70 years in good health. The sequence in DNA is TGCAGTGCAACTAACCTGGACCGCCTGGCCGAGCAGTACTTC. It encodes CSATNLDRLAEQYF.